The entry that follows covers one TCR beta chain sequence. The antigen is not known. This entry is derived from a study of cytomegalovirus exposure and HLA in healthy donors. Trimming took off 6 bases at V and 1 base at J, with 10 bases between the two ends. From germline, CDR1 is SGHRS and CDR2 YFSETQ. The CDR3 has 13 amino acids. The PCR made use of 60 Vbeta and 13 Jbeta primers. The repertoire was sequenced with immunoSEQ multiplex PCR; TCRdb's copy has only in-frame clones and lacks some. The top ten hold roughly 4.2% of the sample, which has roughly 99,000 clones, 77% seen once. Study-level points and caveats: DRB1 had the most TCR associations and HLA-C the fewest, a later analysis found, with rates varying by HLA locus. Using the classifier, cytomegalovirus status was reportedly diagnosed with high specificity and sensitivity. In a later analysis, TCR beta V- and J-gene trimming showed a link to a missense DCLRE1C variant.

V usage is TRBV5-1 and J usage is TRBJ2-5, with D possibly being TRBD2 (5 bases). This TCR derives from a male donor in good health and CMV-seronegative. The sample consisted of PBMCs. In nucleotides, the CDR3 is TGCGCCAGCAACTCGGGAAGCCAAGAGACCCAGTACTTC. Its translation is CASNSGSQETQYF.